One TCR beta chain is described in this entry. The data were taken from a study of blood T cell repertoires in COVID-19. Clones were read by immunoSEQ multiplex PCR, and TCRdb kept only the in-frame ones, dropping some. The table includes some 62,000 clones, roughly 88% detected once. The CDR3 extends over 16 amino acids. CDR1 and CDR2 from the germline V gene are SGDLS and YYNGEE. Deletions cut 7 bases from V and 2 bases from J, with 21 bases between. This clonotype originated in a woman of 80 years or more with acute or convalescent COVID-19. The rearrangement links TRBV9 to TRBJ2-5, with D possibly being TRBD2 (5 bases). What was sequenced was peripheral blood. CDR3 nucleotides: TGTGCCAGCTCGAGGATCGGGGAAATTTTTCAAGAGACCCAGTACTTC. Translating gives CASSRIGEIFQETQYF.